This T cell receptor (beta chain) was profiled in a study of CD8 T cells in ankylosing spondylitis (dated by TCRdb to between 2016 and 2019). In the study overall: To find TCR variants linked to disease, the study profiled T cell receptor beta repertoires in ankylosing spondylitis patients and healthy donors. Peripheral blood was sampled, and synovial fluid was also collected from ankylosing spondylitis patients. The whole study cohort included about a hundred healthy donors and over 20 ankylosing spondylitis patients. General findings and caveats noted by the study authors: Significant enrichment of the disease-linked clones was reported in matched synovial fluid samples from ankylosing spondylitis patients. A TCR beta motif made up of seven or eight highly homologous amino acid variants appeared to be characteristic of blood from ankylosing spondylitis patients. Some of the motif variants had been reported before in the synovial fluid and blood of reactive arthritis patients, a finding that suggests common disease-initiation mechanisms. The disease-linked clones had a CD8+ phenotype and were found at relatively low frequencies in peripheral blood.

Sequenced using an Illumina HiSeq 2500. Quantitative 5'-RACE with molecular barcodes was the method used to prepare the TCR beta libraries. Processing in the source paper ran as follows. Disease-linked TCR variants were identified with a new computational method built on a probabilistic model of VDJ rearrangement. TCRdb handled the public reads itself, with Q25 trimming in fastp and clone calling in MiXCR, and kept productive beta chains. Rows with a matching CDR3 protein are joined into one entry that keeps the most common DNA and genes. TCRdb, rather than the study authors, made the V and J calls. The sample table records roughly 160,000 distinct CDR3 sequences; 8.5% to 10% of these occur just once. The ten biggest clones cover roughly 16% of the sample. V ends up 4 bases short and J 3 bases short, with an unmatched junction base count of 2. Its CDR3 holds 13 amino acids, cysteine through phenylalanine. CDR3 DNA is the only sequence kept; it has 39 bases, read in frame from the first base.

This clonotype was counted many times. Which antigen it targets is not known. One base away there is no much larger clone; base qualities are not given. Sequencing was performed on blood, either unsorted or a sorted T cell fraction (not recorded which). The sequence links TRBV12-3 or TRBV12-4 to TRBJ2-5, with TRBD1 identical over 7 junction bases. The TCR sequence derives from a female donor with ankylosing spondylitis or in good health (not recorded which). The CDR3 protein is CASSYGTEETQYF. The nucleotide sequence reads TGTGCCAGCAGTTATGGGACAGAAGAGACCCAGTACTTC.